The clone carrying this T cell receptor (beta chain) was recorded once. Sequencing was performed with immunoSEQ multiplex PCR; in TCRdb, only in-frame clones are kept and a portion is missing. Of tens of thousands of clones listed, more than 75% are singletons. The entry originates in a study of T cell responses to AZD1222 COVID-19 vaccine. The CDR3 contains 16 residues. The germline gives CDR1 LGHNT, CDR2 FRNRAP. The V and J ends lost 5 bases and 2 bases respectively, with 16 bases between them. Sequenced here: peripheral blood, sampled on day 0 of AZD1222 vaccination. This TCR came from an adult in good health. The chain combines TRBV12-5 with TRBJ1-5; tentatively, D is TRBD1 (5 bases). Here the CDR3 DNA reads TGTGCTAGTGGTCCCAGGGCTGGAGGTGGCAATCAGCCCCAGCATTTT. This sequence encodes CASGPRAGGGNQPQHF. Together with reference TRBV12-5 and TRBJ1-5, the CDR3 gives the full variable domain: DARVTQTPRHKVTEMGQEVTMRCQPILGHNTVFWYRQTMMQGLELLAYFRNRAPLDDSGMPKDRFSAEMPDATLATLKIQPSEPRDSAVYFCASGPRAGGGNQPQHFGDGTRLSIL.